This is a list of T cell receptor beta chains from one sample in a study of T cell responses to AZD1222 COVID-19 vaccine. Assay used: immunoSEQ multiplex PCR; TCRdb lists only in-frame clones, some missing. This sample has more than 75,000 clones, with 90% found just once. The sequencing here drew on peripheral blood, taken 28 days after the second AZD1222 dose. Receptors originate from an adult who received the AZD1222 COVID-19 vaccine. The CDR3 runs from the conserved cysteine through the conserved F or W. The order of the fields is J gene, D gene, V gene, clone size, CDR3 protein, CDR3 DNA. A D gene is named only where the DNA matches it firmly. Expanded clones get a size class; other rows say once, few or many, or leave the size out.

J: TRBJ1-5
D: -
V: TRBV18
size: -
CDR3: CASSPSGAQSQPQHF
DNA: TGTGCCAGCTCACCATCGGGGGCGCAGAGTCAGCCCCAGCATTTT

J: TRBJ2-3
D: -
V: TRBV7-3
size: -
CDR3: CASSQSRGSTDTQYF
DNA: TGTGCCAGCAGCCAGTCCCGGGGGAGCACAGATACGCAGTATTTT

J: TRBJ2-7
D: -
V: TRBV30
size: -
CDR3: CAWKRERTSYEQYF
DNA: TGTGCCTGGAAAAGAGAACGGACTTCCTACGAGCAGTACTTC

J: TRBJ1-6
D: TRBD1
V: TRBV2
size: -
CDR3: CASRRRTGALYSPLHF
DNA: TGTGCCAGCAGACGAAGGACAGGGGCGTTATATTCACCCCTCCACTTT

J: TRBJ1-1
D: -
V: TRBV29-1
size: -
CDR3: CSVTRAAEAFF
DNA: TGCAGCGTGACACGGGCGGCTGAAGCTTTCTTT

J: TRBJ2-7
D: TRBD2
V: TRBV27
size: -
CDR3: CASSYQSGGPYEQYF
DNA: TGTGCCAGCAGTTACCAAAGCGGGGGGCCCTACGAGCAGTACTTC

J: TRBJ1-1
D: -
V: TRBV28
size: -
CDR3: CASSTPSVPQAFF
DNA: TGTGCCAGCAGTACCCCATCCGTACCTCAAGCTTTCTTT

J: TRBJ2-3
D: -
V: TRBV2
size: once
CDR3: CASSGGLTQYF
DNA: TGTGCCAGCAGTGGGGGTCTTACGCAGTATTTT

J: TRBJ1-1
D: TRBD1
V: TRBV6-2/TRBV6-3
size: -
CDR3: CASSYGGTGMNTEAFF
DNA: TGTGCCAGCAGTTACGGCGGGACAGGGATGAACACTGAAGCTTTCTTT

J: TRBJ2-6
D: -
V: TRBV6-5
size: -
CDR3: CASTSPRGANVLTF
DNA: TGTGCCAGCACCTCGCCGAGAGGGGCCAACGTCCTGACTTTC

J: TRBJ1-3
D: -
V: TRBV10-3
size: -
CDR3: CAISDTGISGNTIYF
DNA: TGTGCCATCAGCGATACAGGAATCTCTGGAAACACCATATATTTT

J: TRBJ2-3
D: -
V: TRBV10-3
size: -
CDR3: CAINSPPTDTQYF
DNA: TGTGCCATCAATTCTCCTCCGACAGATACGCAGTATTTT

J: TRBJ2-5
D: TRBD2
V: TRBV10-3
size: -
CDR3: CATQRGLEETQYF
DNA: TGTGCCACCCAGCGGGGACTAGAAGAGACCCAGTACTTC

J: TRBJ1-4
D: -
V: TRBV30
size: -
CDR3: CAWSVIRGSTSTNEKLFF
DNA: TGTGCCTGGAGTGTAATTCGGGGATCTACCTCAACTAATGAAAAACTGTTTTTT

J: TRBJ2-3
D: -
V: TRBV24-1
size: -
CDR3: CATKGGGPDTQYF
DNA: TGTGCCACCAAAGGGGGGGGGCCAGATACGCAGTATTTT

J: TRBJ1-2
D: -
V: TRBV7-2
size: -
CDR3: CASSPPDRRYGYTF
DNA: TGTGCCAGCAGCCCTCCAGACAGAAGGTATGGCTACACCTTC

J: TRBJ1-6
D: -
V: TRBV5-1
size: few
CDR3: CASSLESSDNSPLHF
DNA: TGCGCCAGCAGCTTGGAGAGTAGTGATAATTCACCCCTCCACTTT

J: TRBJ2-7
D: TRBD2
V: TRBV13
size: once
CDR3: CASSLLGGSSYEQYF
DNA: TGTGCCAGCAGCTTATTGGGCGGGAGCTCCTACGAGCAGTACTTC

J: TRBJ1-1
D: TRBD1
V: TRBV25-1
size: -
CDR3: CASSWTGTEAFF
DNA: TGTGCCAGCAGCTGGACAGGGACTGAAGCTTTCTTT

J: TRBJ2-7
D: TRBD1
V: TRBV14
size: -
CDR3: CASSQPLHQGQGAYEQYF
DNA: TGTGCCAGCAGCCAACCCCTCCACCAGGGACAGGGGGCCTACGAGCAGTACTTC

J: TRBJ1-2
D: -
V: TRBV30
size: -
CDR3: CAWSPGWGSVYGYTF
DNA: TGTGCCTGGAGTCCCGGGTGGGGTTCGGTTTATGGCTACACCTTC

J: TRBJ2-5
D: -
V: TRBV20-1
size: -
CDR3: CSASGGDQYF
DNA: TGCAGTGCTAGCGGGGGAGACCAGTACTTC

J: TRBJ1-5
D: TRBD1
V: TRBV6-5
size: few
CDR3: CASSSRTGEVNQPQHF
DNA: TGTGCCAGCAGTTCCCGGACAGGGGAGGTCAATCAGCCCCAGCATTTT

J: TRBJ2-3
D: -
V: TRBV28
size: -
CDR3: CASSLPFGLGTDTQYF
DNA: TGTGCCAGCAGTTTGCCTTTCGGGCTCGGCACAGATACGCAGTATTTT

J: TRBJ1-1
D: -
V: TRBV15
size: -
CDR3: CATSSPGQEAEAFF
DNA: TGTGCCACCAGCAGTCCCGGACAAGAAGCTGAAGCTTTCTTT

J: TRBJ2-7
D: -
V: TRBV5-6
size: -
CDR3: CASSLVSKGTYEQYF
DNA: TGTGCCAGCAGCTTGGTCAGTAAGGGAACCTACGAGCAGTACTTC

J: TRBJ2-7
D: -
V: TRBV4-3
size: -
CDR3: CASSQDYTVSSYEQYF
DNA: TGCGCCAGCAGCCAAGATTACACTGTTAGCTCCTACGAGCAGTACTTC

J: TRBJ1-4
D: -
V: TRBV10-3
size: -
CDR3: CASAGSTNEKLFF
DNA: TGTGCCTCTGCAGGTTCAACTAATGAAAAACTGTTTTTT

J: TRBJ2-7
D: -
V: TRBV7-2
size: -
CDR3: CASSTRGVYEQYF
DNA: TGTGCCAGCAGTACACGTGGTGTCTACGAGCAGTACTTC

J: TRBJ1-6
D: -
V: TRBV6-5
size: -
CDR3: CASSYDGTYNSPLHF
DNA: TGTGCCAGCAGTTACGACGGCACCTATAATTCACCCCTCCACTTT